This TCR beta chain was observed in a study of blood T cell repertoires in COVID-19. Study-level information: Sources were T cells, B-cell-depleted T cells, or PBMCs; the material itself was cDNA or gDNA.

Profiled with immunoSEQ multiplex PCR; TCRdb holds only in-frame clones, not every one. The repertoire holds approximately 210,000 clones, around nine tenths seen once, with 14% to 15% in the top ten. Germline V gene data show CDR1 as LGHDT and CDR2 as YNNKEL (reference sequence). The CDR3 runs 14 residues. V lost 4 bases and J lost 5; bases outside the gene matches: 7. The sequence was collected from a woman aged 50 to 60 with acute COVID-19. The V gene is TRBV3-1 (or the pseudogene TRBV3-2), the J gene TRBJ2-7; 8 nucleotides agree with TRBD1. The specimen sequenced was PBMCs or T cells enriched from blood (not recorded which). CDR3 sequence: CASSPGQGWHEQYF. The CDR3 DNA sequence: TGTGCCAGCAGCCCCGGACAGGGATGGCACGAGCAGTACTTC.